Sequencing of this T cell receptor beta chain was carried out in a study of shared clonotypes between healthy human individuals (dated by TCRdb to 2020 to 2022). General notes on the study: A few men and a couple of women, aged 18 to 49 years, made up the cohort. For each donor, CD4 naive and CD4 memory were each given three plates, CD8 naive was given two plates, and CD8 memory was given one plate. Blood TCR repertoires of about 5 healthy adults were deeply sequenced to estimate repertoire size and the extent of clonotype sharing between individuals. To increase sequencing depth and limit assay-specific biases, TCR repertoire library preparation and sequencing were carried out by different laboratories using diverse techniques. Leukapheresis yielded between about 0.9 and 8.9 billion PBMCs per donor. General conclusions and limits of the study: The genetic and exposure-history diversity represented was limited by the small number of donors. About 5% of naive CD4, 3.5% of naive CD8, approximately 2% of memory CD4, and more than 0.35% of memory CD8 clonotypes were shared across several donors. Pairwise subsampling led to the expectation that sequencing depth would affect the degree of clonotype sharing among donors. Compared with non-shared clonotypes, clonotypes shared by all four sorted-subset donors had higher generation probabilities. Incomplete sequencing was indicated by rarefaction of sorted-subset datasets, despite the large sequencing depth. Sampling was limited to blood, and TCR repertoires in tissue likely differ from TCR repertoires in blood. Larger estimated clonotype richness was generally found for naive subsets than for memory subsets.

TCR CDR3 regions were amplified from genomic DNA by multiplex PCR using the deep immunoSEQ assay. Extracted genomic DNA from each cell subset was distributed evenly across all wells of several immunoSEQ 96-well plates, and each plate was treated as a replicate. Each replicate PCR for sorted subsets received around 0.2 ug genomic DNA, equal to tens of thousands of T cell genomes. Purified libraries were measured with a Qubit 3.0 fluorometer, size-checked on a Bioanalyzer 2100, and measured again with the KAPA Library Quantification kit. Every immunoSEQ 96-well plate was sequenced on a dedicated single-read 150-cycle Illumina NextSeq 550 flow cell. The study's own analysis went as follows. Because only junctional sequences without quality scores were contained in the immunoSEQ output, filtering matching that applied to full-length reads could not be performed. Sequences were annotated with PyIR, a Python wrapper for IgBLAST v1.9, using IMGT germline references to assign V/J genes and CDR3. Reads were removed for weak V/J assignments (E-value above 1e-6), missing CDR3, stop codons, out-of-frame junctions, or ambiguous translated residues. V3J clonotypes were defined by identical inferred V gene, J gene, and CDR3 amino acid sequence. To compute the percentage overlap between repertoires, the number of shared unique clonotypes was divided by the size of the smaller repertoire. Three approaches were used to assess repertoire richness: RTK rarefaction, the Chao1 estimator, and Recon v2.1 estimates of unobserved clonotypes. For all TCRbeta clonotypes obtained by the gDNA method from a handful of donors, generation probabilities were computed with OLGA. Imported from immuneACCESS, the table was reduced by TCRdb to in-frame sequences with V and J called. These copies leave out some clones; in studies compared against another copy, an unresolved V gene accounts for under half, and the cause of the remainder is not known. V, J and clone size were drawn from that table, and D and trimming were deduced from the DNA. The sample yields fewer than 1 million clones; just over 95% were counted once. Less than 0.3% of the sample is in the top ten clones.

CD8 naive samples were CD45RO-negative cells positively selected for CCR7, giving a CD45RA+CCR7+ population that excluded TemRA cells. The donors were healthy, HIV-negative adults with no recently reported acute infections or vaccinations. Only Caucasian adults living in Nashville, Tennessee, USA were represented among the donors. After blood collection by leukapheresis, PBMCs were isolated using Ficoll-Histopaque density gradient centrifugation and then cryopreserved in the vapor phase of liquid nitrogen. Purity and quantity of every magnetically sorted T cell population were checked by analytical flow cytometry. From each sorted fraction, genomic DNA was isolated and quantified by UV absorbance on a Nanodrop 2000c. Points on this clone: Its antigen target is currently unknown. The sample holds no much larger clone one base away, and base qualities are not on file.

There are 16 amino acids in the CDR3, from cysteine to phenylalanine inclusive. Left in the record is the CDR3 DNA by itself, 48 bases read in frame from the first base. Here V drops 3 bases and J drops 2 bases, and the junction holds 6 bases not matched to any gene. From the germline V gene, CDR1 is LGHNA and CDR2 is YNFKEQ. The sequenced sample was naive CD8+ T cells sorted from blood. Taken with the paper, the label for cell subset or site translates to: CD45RA+CCR7+. The chain is encoded by TRBV4-2 joined to TRBJ2-5, and TRBD2 aligns with 10 junction nucleotides. This TCR derives from a man between 25 and 39 years old in good health. The sequenced DNA is TGTGCCAGCAGCCACCGACTAGCGGGTGATCAAGAGACCCAGTACTTC. The resulting protein is CASSHRLAGDQETQYF.